The 22 T cell receptor beta chains below were found in one sample sequenced in a study of T cells after yellow fever vaccination. TCRdb redid the calling of the 5' RACE reads with MiXCR, one entry per CDR3 protein. The table records fewer than 350,000 distinct CDR3 sequences, roughly 9.4% of them present only once. The specimen comprised PBMCs, sampled on the day of the first yellow fever vaccination. The source of these receptors is a man younger than 35 who received the YFV17D yellow fever vaccine.

This rearrangement joins TRBV24-1 to TRBJ2-5; D perhaps matches TRBD1 (7 bases). Trimming shortened V by 4 bases and J by 13 bases, and 18 bases separated the two germline ends. Per germline, CDR1 KGHDR and CDR2 SFDVKD. CDR3 length: 13 amino acids. The DNA of the CDR3 is TGTGCCACCAGTGACTCAACAGGGGAGGCACGGTACTTC. Translating gives CATSDSTGEARYF.

The chain employs TRBV6-1 and TRBJ2-7; D unclear. CDR1 MNHNS and CDR2 SASEGT come from the germline V gene. CDR3 length: 14 residues. V gave up 6 bases and J gave up 5 bases, with 17 bases separating them. In DNA form, the CDR3 reads TGTGCCAGCAGCCCAATATACAGCCTCAACGAGCAGTACTTC. It encodes CASSPIYSLNEQYF.

The chain recombines TRBV12-3 or TRBV12-4 with TRBJ2-5; D is perhaps TRBD1 (6 bases). V shed 2 bases and J shed 5 bases, with 12 bases lying between them. The length of the CDR3 is 14 residues. CDR3 DNA sequence: TGTGCCAGCAGTTTACCCGACAGGCAGGAGACCCAGTACTTC. Protein: CASSLPDRQETQYF.

The chain uses TRBV21-1 and TRBJ2-4; no check of the table's D call, TRBD1, against the DNA was made. TRBV21-1 is a listed pseudogene. This CDR3 has 15 amino acids. In nucleotides, the CDR3 is TGTGCCAGCAGCCCCAACCCTGGACGGAAAAACATTCAGTACTTC. Amino acids: CASSPNPGRKNIQYF.

The chain links TRBV4-3 to TRBJ2-7; 8 nucleotides align to TRBD2. Germline V gene lookup returns CDR1 LGHNA and CDR2 YSLEER. This CDR3 is built from 15 residues. V lost 2 bases and J lost 0; bases outside the gene matches: 3. CDR3 nucleotides: TGCGCCAGCAGCCAACTAAGCGGGGGCTCCTACGAGCAGTACTTC. Its translation is CASSQLSGGSYEQYF.

The chain employs TRBV6-2 or TRBV6-3 and TRBJ1-5; no definite D call. The germline CDR1 and CDR2 sequences are MNHEY and SVGEGT. V was trimmed by 2 bases and J by 2 bases, leaving 13 bases between them. The CDR3 is 16 amino acids. CDR3 nucleotides: TGTGCCAGCAGTTACCCACGGGGTACGGGCAATCAGCCCCAGCATTTT. Residues: CASSYPRGTGNQPQHF.

A few counts support this clonotype. The V gene is TRBV5-4, the J gene TRBJ1-1, with unresolved D. CDR1 is SGHNT, CDR2 YYREEE, per germline (reference sequence). With 4 bases removed from V and 1 base from J, the gap between germline ends came to 14 bases. The CDR3 is 15 amino acids. For the CDR3, the DNA is TGTGCCAGCAGCCCAAACGGGATTCGGAACACTGAAGCTTTCTTT. It encodes CASSPNGIRNTEAFF.

This clonotype was seen ten or more times. V and J are TRBV7-9 and TRBJ1-1; TRBD1 agrees at 11 bases. V dropped 5 bases and J dropped 6; count of bases not matched to a gene: 5. The CDR3 covers 14 residues. Germline CDR1 is SEHNR and CDR2 is FQNEAQ (reference sequence). CDR3: CASSMDRGLSEAFF. The CDR3 DNA follows: TGTGCCAGCAGCATGGACAGGGGGCTCTCTGAAGCTTTCTTT.

The V and J genes are TRBV7-2 and TRBJ2-2; 10 bases map to TRBD2. This CDR3 has 15 amino acids. V shed 4 bases and J 7 bases; nucleotides not matched to a gene: 6. Germline values: CDR1 SGHTA, CDR2 FQGNSA. CDR3 bases: TGTGCCAGCAGCTGGGAAGCGGGGGGGTTCGGGGAGCTGTTTTTT. Encoded protein: CASSWEAGGFGELFF. Looking up the rest from reference TRBV7-2 and TRBJ2-2 gives the full variable domain: GAGVSQSPSNKVTEKGKDVELRCDPISGHTALYWYRQSLGQGLEFLIYFQGNSAPDKSGLPSDRFSAERTGGSVSTLTIQRTQQEDSAVYLCASSWEAGGFGELFFGEGSRLTVL.

The rearrangement uses TRBV7-3 and TRBJ2-3; D is possibly TRBD2 (6 bases). The CDR3 extends over 18 amino acids. CDR1 is SGHTA and CDR2 is FQGTGA in the germline V gene. The ends were cut back, 2 bases at V and 0 bases at J, with 18 bases in the middle. CDR3 region: CASSLGPIAVTSTDTQYF. The CDR3 DNA reads as TGTGCCAGCAGCTTAGGACCCATAGCGGTTACTAGCACAGATACGCAGTATTTT.

This clonotype was detected only a few times. This chain joins TRBV10-3 and TRBJ1-2; D gene ambiguous. Trimming cost V 7 bases and J 0 bases, with 9 bases left between them. The CDR3 totals 13 residues. CDR1 is ENHRY and CDR2 is SYGVKD in the germline V gene. The CDR3 DNA follows: TGTGCCATCATGAGTAGCACTAACTATGGCTACACCTTC. Residues: CAIMSSTNYGYTF.

The rearrangement links TRBV20-1 to TRBJ2-3; the match to TRBD2 covers 8 bases. This CDR3 region has 15 residues. Germline V gene sequence: CDR1 DFQATT, CDR2 SNEGSKA (reference sequence). The V segment lost 0 bases and the J segment 3 bases; nucleotides outside the gene matches: 5. DNA of the CDR3: TGCAGTGCTAGAGAATTTACTAGCGGAACAGATACGCAGTATTTT. Encoded protein: CSAREFTSGTDTQYF.

In its sample, this clonotype was seen many times. The gene calls are TRBV5-1 and TRBJ2-5, with a weak D call TRBD2 (6 bases). The CDR3 consists of 14 residues. Germline assignment: CDR1 SGHRS and CDR2 YFSETQ. Trimming cost V 2 bases and J 2 bases, with 10 bases left between them. The CDR3 region is CASSLTGEQETQYF. The CDR3 DNA reads as TGCGCCAGCAGCTTAACGGGGGAACAAGAGACCCAGTACTTC.

The table lists this clonotype with many counts. The rearrangement links TRBV24-1 to TRBJ2-3, with D uncertain. V was trimmed by 7 bases and J by 0 bases, leaving 4 bases between them. The CDR3 consists of 12 residues. Germline V gene data show CDR1 as KGHDR and CDR2 as SFDVKD. CDR3 nucleotide sequence: TGTGCCACCAGCTTTAGCACAGATACGCAGTATTTT. Translating it yields CATSFSTDTQYF.

This clonotype occurred many times. Written as DNA, the CDR3 is TGCGCCAGCAGCCAAGATCCCGCAGGGGGTCTTGCCGGGGAGCTGTTTTTT. It is translated as CASSQDPAGGLAGELFF. V usage is TRBV4-3 and J usage is TRBJ2-2, with 7 nucleotides matching TRBD1. The ends lost 0 bases at V and 6 bases at J; junction bases unmatched: 10. Germline CDR1 reads LGHNA; CDR2 reads YSLEER. The CDR3 totals 17 residues.

This clonotype was counted a few times. The rearrangement links TRBV12-3 or TRBV12-4 to TRBJ1-1; no definite D call. Trimming shortened V by 2 bases and J by 11 bases, and 12 bases separated the two germline ends. This CDR3 contains 12 residues. The CDR3 bases are TGTGCCAGCAGTTTAATCGGTCCGGTGGCTTTCTTT. It is translated as CASSLIGPVAFF.

This clonotype was seen only a few times. The V call is TRBV5-5, the J call TRBJ2-7; possibly TRBD2 for D (5 bases). This CDR3 has 13 residues. V was shortened by 0 bases and J by 9 bases, with 13 bases between the two germline ends. Per the germline V gene, CDR1 is SGHKS and CDR2 is YYEKEE (reference sequence). CDR3 sequence: CASSLGPAGGQYV. In DNA form, the CDR3 reads TGTGCCAGCAGCTTGGGTCCCGCTGGAGGGCAGTACGTC.

The chain combines TRBV20-1 with TRBJ2-1, with 9 nucleotides matching TRBD2. There are 16 residues in the CDR3. Trimming removed 1 base from V and 9 bases from J; junction bases left unmatched: 13. Germline V gene sequence: CDR1 DFQATT, CDR2 SNEGSKA (reference sequence). The CDR3 nucleotides read TGCAGTGCTAGAGCGACAAACTCGGCGGGGGGGGCTGAGCAGTTCTTC. Its translation is CSARATNSAGGAEQFF.

The rearrangement joins TRBV7-2 to TRBJ1-6, with D tentatively TRBD1 (6 bases). CDR1 is SGHTA and CDR2 is FQGNSA in the germline V gene. Trimming removed 4 bases from V and 10 bases from J, with 17 bases in between. This CDR3 contains 15 residues. In DNA, the CDR3 is TGTGCCAGCAGCTCCCCAGGCGGGGGCAAATCACCCCTCCACTTT. It yields the protein CASSSPGGGKSPLHF. The full variable domain, completed using reference TRBV7-2 and TRBJ1-6, is GAGVSQSPSNKVTEKGKDVELRCDPISGHTALYWYRQSLGQGLEFLIYFQGNSAPDKSGLPSDRFSAERTGGSVSTLTIQRTQQEDSAVYLCASSSPGGGKSPLHFGNGTRLTVT.

This sequence joins TRBV27 and TRBJ1-6; D not resolved. The V and J ends lost 6 bases and 0 bases respectively, with 12 bases between them. Germline CDR1 is MNHEY and CDR2 is SMNVEV (reference sequence). The length of the CDR3 is 16 residues. DNA of the CDR3: TGTGCCAGCAGGCCCCCCGGGAGCTCCTATAATTCACCCCTCCACTTT. Translating gives CASRPPGSSYNSPLHF.

This clonotype was counted at least ten times. CDR3 sequence reads: CASNPGNQETQYF. CDR3 coding DNA: TGCGCCAGCAACCCGGGAAACCAAGAGACCCAGTACTTC. This chain joins TRBV5-1 and TRBJ2-5; the D gene is possibly TRBD2 (5 bases). The germline V gene has CDR1 SGHRS and CDR2 YFSETQ. The CDR3 runs 13 residues. V shed 6 bases and J shed 0 bases, with 9 bases lying between them.

This clonotype was recorded a few times. The chain uses TRBV4-1 and TRBJ2-1, with D uncertain. CDR3 length: 14 amino acids. The ends were cut back, 0 bases at V and 10 bases at J, with 13 bases in the middle. The germline CDR1 and CDR2 sequences are MGHRA and YSYEKL. The CDR3 coding sequence is TGCGCCAGCAGCCAAGATCCGAGTTACGGGGAGCAGTTCTTC. Protein product: CASSQDPSYGEQFF.